This TCR beta chain was identified during a study of control samples from healthy donors and cancer patients. The protocol was immunoSEQ multiplex PCR, while the TCRdb copy is restricted to in-frame clones and leaves out a portion. The sample consists of about 130,000 clones, approximately 94% of them appearing once. The CDR3 runs 13 residues. Between the trimmed V and J ends, which lost 6 bases and 6 bases, there was a span of 12 bases. Germline-derived CDR1 and CDR2 are LNHDA and SQIVND (reference sequence). The sequence came from a man in his fifties with head and neck cancer. This chain joins TRBV19 and TRBJ1-5; tentative D call: TRBD1 (5 bases). The source material was PBMCs. The CDR3 nucleotides are TGTGCCAGTAGAGGGGAGACAGTTCAGCCCCAGCATTTT. Its translation is CASRGETVQPQHF. The whole variable domain, filled in from reference TRBV19 and TRBJ1-5, reads DGGITQSPKYLFRKEGQNVTLSCEQNLNHDAMYWYRQDPGQGLRLIYYSQIVNDFQKGDIAEGYSVSREKKESFPLTVTSAQKNPTAFYLCASRGETVQPQHFGDGTRLSIL.